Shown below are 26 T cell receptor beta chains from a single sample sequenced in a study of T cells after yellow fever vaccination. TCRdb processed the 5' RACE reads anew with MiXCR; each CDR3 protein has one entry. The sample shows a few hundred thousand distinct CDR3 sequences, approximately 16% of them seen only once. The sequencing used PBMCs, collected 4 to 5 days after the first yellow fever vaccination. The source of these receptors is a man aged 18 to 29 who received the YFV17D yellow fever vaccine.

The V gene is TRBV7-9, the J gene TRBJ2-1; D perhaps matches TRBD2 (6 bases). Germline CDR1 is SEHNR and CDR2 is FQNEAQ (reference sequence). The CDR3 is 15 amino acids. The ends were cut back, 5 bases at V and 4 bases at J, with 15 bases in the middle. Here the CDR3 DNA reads TGTGCCAGCAGCGCCAGATTCGGGAGTTACAATGAGCAGTTCTTC. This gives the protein CASSARFGSYNEQFF.

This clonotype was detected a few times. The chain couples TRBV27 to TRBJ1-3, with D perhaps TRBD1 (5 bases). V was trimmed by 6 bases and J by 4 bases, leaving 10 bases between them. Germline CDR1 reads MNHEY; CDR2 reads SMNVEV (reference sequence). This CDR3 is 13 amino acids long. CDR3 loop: CASRGPGGNTIYF. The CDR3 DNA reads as TGTGCCAGCAGGGGGCCGGGAGGAAACACCATATATTTT.

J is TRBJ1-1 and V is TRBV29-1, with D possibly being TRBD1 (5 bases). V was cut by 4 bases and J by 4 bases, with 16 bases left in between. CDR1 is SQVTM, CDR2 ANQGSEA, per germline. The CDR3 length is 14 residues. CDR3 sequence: CSVALGLDFTEAFF. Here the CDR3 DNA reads TGCAGCGTTGCTCTGGGACTCGACTTCACTGAAGCTTTCTTT. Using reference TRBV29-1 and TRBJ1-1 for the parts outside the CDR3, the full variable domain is SAVISQKPSRDICQRGTSLTIQCQVDSQVTMMFWYRQQPGQSLTLIATANQGSEATYESGFVIDKFPISRPNLTFSTLTVSNMSPEDSSIYLCSVALGLDFTEAFFGQGTRLTVV.

The CDR3 bases are TGTGCCAGCAGTTCTCGGACAGGGGAAGAGACCCAGTACTTC. It specifies CASSSRTGEETQYF. J is TRBJ2-5 and V is TRBV28; TRBD1 matches at 9 bases. CDR3 length: 14 residues. V lost 4 bases and J lost 3; bases outside the gene matches: 3. Germline values: CDR1 MDHEN, CDR2 SYDVKM. Full variable domain (missing parts from reference TRBV28 and TRBJ2-5): DVKVTQSSRYLVKRTGEKVFLECVQDMDHENMFWYRQDPGLGLRLIYFSYDVKMKEKGDIPEGYSVSREKKERFSLILESASTNQTSMYLCASSSRTGEETQYFGPGTRLLVL.

CDR3 amino acids: CASSPWEAGAYNEQFF. The CDR3, as DNA: TGTGCCAGCAGCCCCTGGGAGGCAGGAGCCTACAATGAGCAGTTCTTC. J is TRBJ2-1 and V is TRBV3-1, with a weak D call TRBD2 (6 bases). Trimming pared 4 bases from V and 2 bases from J, leaving 15 bases between. The CDR3 runs to 16 residues. The germline V gene has CDR1 LGHDT and CDR2 YNNKEL (reference sequence).

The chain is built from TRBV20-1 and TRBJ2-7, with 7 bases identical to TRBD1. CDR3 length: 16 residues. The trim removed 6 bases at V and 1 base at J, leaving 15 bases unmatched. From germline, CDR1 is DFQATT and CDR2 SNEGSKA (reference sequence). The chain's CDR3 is CSASTGSPSGSYEQYV. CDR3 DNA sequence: TGCAGTGCCTCGACAGGGTCTCCCTCCGGGTCCTACGAGCAGTACGTC.

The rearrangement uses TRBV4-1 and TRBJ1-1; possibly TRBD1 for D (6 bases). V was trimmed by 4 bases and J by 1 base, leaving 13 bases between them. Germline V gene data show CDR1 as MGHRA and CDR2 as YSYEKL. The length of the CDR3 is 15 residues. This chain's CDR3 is CASSLTGWGNTEAFF. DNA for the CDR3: TGCGCCAGCAGCCTTACAGGGTGGGGGAACACTGAAGCTTTCTTT.

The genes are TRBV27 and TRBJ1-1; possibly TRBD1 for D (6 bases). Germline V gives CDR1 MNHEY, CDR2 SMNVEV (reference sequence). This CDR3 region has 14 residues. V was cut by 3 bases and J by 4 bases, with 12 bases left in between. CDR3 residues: CASSLRGVGTEAFF. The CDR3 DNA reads TGTGCCAGCAGTTTGAGGGGGGTGGGCACTGAAGCTTTCTTT.

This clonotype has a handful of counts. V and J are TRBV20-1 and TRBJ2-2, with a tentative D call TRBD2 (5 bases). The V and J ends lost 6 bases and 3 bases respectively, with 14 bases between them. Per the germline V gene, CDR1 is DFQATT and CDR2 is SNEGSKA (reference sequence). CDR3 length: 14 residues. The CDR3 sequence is CSAYDFGDTGELFF. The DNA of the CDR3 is TGCAGTGCCTACGATTTCGGGGACACCGGGGAGCTGTTTTTT.

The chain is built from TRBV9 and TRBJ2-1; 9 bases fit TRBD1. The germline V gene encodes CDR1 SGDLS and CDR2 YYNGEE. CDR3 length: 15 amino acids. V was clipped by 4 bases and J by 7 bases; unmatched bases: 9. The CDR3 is CASSLGQGRTNEQFF. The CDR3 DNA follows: TGTGCCAGCAGCCTGGGACAGGGACGTACAAATGAGCAGTTCTTC.

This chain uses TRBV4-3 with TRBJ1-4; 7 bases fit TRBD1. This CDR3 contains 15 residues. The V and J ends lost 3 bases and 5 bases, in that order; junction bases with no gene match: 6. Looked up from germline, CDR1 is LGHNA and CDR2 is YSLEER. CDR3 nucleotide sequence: TGCGCCAGCAGCCAGGTGGGGACAGCGAATGAAAAACTGTTTTTT. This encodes CASSQVGTANEKLFF.

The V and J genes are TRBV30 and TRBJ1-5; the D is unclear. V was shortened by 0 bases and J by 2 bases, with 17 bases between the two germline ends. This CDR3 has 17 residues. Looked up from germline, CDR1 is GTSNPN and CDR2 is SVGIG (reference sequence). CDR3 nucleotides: TGTGCCTGGAGTGTACCCTGGGCCCTCGGGGGCAATCAGCCCCAGCATTTT. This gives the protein CAWSVPWALGGNQPQHF.

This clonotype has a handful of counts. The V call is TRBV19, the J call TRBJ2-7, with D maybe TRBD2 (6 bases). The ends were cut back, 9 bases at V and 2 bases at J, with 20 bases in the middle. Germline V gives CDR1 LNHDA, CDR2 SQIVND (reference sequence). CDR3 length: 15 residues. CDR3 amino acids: CARDRGVEGPYEQYV. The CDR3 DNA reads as TGTGCCAGAGACCGAGGTGTGGAGGGTCCCTACGAGCAGTACGTC.

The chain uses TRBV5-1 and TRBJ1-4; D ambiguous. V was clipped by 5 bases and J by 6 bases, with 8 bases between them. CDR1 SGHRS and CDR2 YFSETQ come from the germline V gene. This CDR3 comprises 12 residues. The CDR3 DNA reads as TGCGCCAGCAGATTCCTTGATGAAAAACTGTTTTTT. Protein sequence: CASRFLDEKLFF.

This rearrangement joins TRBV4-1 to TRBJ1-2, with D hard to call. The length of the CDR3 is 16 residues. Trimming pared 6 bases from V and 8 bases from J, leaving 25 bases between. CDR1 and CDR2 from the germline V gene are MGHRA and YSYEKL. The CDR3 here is CASRRLGVGRMGGYTF. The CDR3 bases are TGCGCCAGCAGAAGGTTGGGTGTGGGCCGAATGGGAGGCTACACCTTC.

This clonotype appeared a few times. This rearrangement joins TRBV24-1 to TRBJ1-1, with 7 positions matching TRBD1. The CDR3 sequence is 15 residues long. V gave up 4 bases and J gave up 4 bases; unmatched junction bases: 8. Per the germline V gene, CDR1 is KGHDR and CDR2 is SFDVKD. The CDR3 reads CATSDAGRGTTEAFF. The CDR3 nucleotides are TGTGCCACCAGTGACGCAGGCAGGGGGACCACTGAAGCTTTCTTT.

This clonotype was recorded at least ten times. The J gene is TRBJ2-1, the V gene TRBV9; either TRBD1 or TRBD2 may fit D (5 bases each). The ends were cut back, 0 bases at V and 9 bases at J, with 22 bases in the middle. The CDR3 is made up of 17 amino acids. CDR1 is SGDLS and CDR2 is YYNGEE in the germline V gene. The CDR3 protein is CASSVAPGTAGNGEQFF. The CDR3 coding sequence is TGTGCCAGCAGCGTAGCCCCCGGGACGGCGGGTAATGGTGAGCAGTTCTTC.

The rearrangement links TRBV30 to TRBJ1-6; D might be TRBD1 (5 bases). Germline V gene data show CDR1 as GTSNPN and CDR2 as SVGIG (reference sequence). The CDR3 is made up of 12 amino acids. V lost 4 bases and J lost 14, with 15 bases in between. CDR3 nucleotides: TGTGCCTGGAATCAGGGAGGTGGAGCCCTCCACTTT. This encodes CAWNQGGGALHF.

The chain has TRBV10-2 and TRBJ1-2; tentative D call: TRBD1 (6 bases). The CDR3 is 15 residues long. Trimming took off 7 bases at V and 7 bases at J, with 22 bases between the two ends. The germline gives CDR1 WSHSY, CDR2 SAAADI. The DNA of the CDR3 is TGCGCCAGCACATCCGACCTTTTACAGGGAGCTGGCTACACCTTC. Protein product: CASTSDLLQGAGYTF.

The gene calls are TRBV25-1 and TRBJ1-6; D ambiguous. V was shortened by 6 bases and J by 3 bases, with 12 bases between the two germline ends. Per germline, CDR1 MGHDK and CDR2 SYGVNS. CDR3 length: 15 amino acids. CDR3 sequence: CASSSRSVYNSPLHF. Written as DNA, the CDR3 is TGTGCCAGCAGCTCTCGGTCGGTCTATAATTCACCCCTCCACTTT.

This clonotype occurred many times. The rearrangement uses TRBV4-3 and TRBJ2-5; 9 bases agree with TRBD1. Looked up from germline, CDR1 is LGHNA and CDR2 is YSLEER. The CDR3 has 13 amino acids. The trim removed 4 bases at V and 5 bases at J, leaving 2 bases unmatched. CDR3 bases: TGCGCCAGCAGCCGGGACAGGGTGGAGACCCAGTACTTC. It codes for CASSRDRVETQYF.

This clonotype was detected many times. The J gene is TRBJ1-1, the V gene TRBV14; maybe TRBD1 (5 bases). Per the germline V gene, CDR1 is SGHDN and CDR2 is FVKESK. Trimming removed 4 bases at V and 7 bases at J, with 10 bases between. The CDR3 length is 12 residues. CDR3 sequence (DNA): TGTGCCAGCAGCCCTACAGGTAGTGAAGCTTTCTTT. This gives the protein CASSPTGSEAFF. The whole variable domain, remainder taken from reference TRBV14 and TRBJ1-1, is EAGVTQFPSHSVIEKGQTVTLRCDPISGHDNLYWYRRVMGKEIKFLLHFVKESKQDESGMPNNRFLAERTGGTYSTLKVQPAELEDSGVYFCASSPTGSEAFFGQGTRLTVV.

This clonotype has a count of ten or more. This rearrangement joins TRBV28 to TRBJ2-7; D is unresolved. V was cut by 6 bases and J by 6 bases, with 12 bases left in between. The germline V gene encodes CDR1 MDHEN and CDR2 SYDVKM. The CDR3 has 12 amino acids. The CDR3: CASSHTRREQYV. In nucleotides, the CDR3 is TGTGCCAGCAGCCACACCCGGCGCGAGCAGTACGTC.

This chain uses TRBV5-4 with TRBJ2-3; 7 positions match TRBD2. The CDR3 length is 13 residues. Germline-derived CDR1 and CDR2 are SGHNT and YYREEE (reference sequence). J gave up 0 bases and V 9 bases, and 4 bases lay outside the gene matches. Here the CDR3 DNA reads TGTGCCACGGGGGGAGCTAGCACAGATACGCAGTATTTT. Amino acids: CATGGASTDTQYF. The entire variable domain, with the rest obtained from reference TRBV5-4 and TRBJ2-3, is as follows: ETGVTQSPTHLIKTRGQQVTLRCSSQSGHNTVSWYQQALGQGPQFIFQYYREEENGRGNFPPRFSGLQFPNYSSELNVNALELDDSALYLCATGGASTDTQYFGPGTRLTVL.

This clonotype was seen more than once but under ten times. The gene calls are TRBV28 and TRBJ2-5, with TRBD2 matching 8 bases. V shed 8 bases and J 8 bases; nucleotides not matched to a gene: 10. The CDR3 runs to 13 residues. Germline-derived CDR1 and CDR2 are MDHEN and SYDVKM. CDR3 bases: TGTGCCAGCCTACCGGCTAGCGGGCACACCCAGTACTTC. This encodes CASLPASGHTQYF.

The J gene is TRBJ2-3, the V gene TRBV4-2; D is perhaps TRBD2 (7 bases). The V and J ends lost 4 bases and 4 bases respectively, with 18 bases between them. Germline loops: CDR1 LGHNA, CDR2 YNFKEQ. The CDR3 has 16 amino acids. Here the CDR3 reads CASSPEGGAGADTQYF. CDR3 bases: TGTGCCAGCAGCCCTGAGGGGGGGGCCGGGGCAGATACGCAGTATTTT.